Shown below are 6 T cell receptor beta chains from a single sample sequenced in a study of T cells in Graves' hyperthyroidism and ophthalmopathy. TCR beta CDR3 sequences were amplified from RNA transcripts. RT-PCR in the first round (using the HTBI primer set) targeted the TCR CDR3. TCRdb itself ran the multiplex PCR reads through MiXCR, one entry per CDR3 protein. The sample yields 690,000 or so distinct CDR3 sequences, 18% seen once. Sequenced input: blood. Source of these receptors: a woman between 50 and 59 years old with Graves' hyperthyroidism that later progressed to Graves' ophthalmopathy.

Of note for this clonotype: This likely comes from a read error, as the CDR3 has no conserved phenylalanine or tryptophan at its end. V is TRBV3-1 and J is TRBJ1-6, with TRBD1 matching 9 bases. CDR1 is LGHDT and CDR2 is YNNKEL in the germline V gene (reference sequence). The CDR3 loop spans 15 amino acids. With V trimmed by 1 base and J by 8 bases, 3 bases remained unmatched. DNA of the CDR3: TGTGCCAGCAGCCAAGTGAGGACAGGGGATTCACCCCTCCACCTT. This gives the protein CASSQVRTGDSPLHL.

The chain links TRBV24-1 to TRBJ2-5; 7 positions match TRBD1. The V and J ends lost 4 bases and 5 bases, in that order; junction bases with no gene match: 9. Germline V CDR1 and CDR2: KGHDR, SFDVKD. The CDR3 has 15 amino acids. This CDR3 reads CATSESQGFPETQYF. Written as DNA, the CDR3 is TGTGCCACCAGTGAGTCACAGGGGTTTCCGGAGACCCAGTACTTC.

The genes are TRBV9 and TRBJ1-3, with D hard to call. Per the germline V gene, CDR1 is SGDLS and CDR2 is YYNGEE. CDR3 length equals 16 residues. V lost 4 bases and J 0 bases, leaving 14 bases between the germline ends. CDR3 amino acids: CASSFGLGRSGNTIYF. The CDR3 coding sequence is TGTGCCAGCAGCTTCGGACTAGGGCGCTCTGGAAACACCATATATTTT.

This clonotype was recorded a few times. The chain carries TRBV19 and TRBJ1-5; D is unclear. There are 13 residues in the CDR3. Germline CDR1 and CDR2: LNHDA and SQIVND (reference sequence). V was clipped by 4 bases and J by 6 bases, with 10 bases between them. Written as DNA, the CDR3 is TGTGCCAGTAGTACATCCCCAGGTCAGCCCCAGCATTTT. Protein sequence: CASSTSPGQPQHF.

The sample holds many counts of this clonotype. V usage is TRBV2 and J usage is TRBJ1-2; D unresolved. Germline assignment: CDR1 SNHLY and CDR2 FYNNEI. The CDR3 runs 16 residues. V was clipped by 0 bases and J by 4 bases, with 15 bases between them. The CDR3 coding sequence is TGTGCCAGCAGTGAAGCCGCCGGGCCACGGGGCTATGGCTACACCTTC. Amino acid sequence: CASSEAAGPRGYGYTF.

The chain couples TRBV7-9 to TRBJ2-1, with 13 bases matching TRBD2. The CDR3 totals 16 residues. Germline CDR1 and CDR2: SEHNR and FQNEAQ (reference sequence). Trimming at V came to 5 bases and at J to 9 bases, leaving 10 bases not matched to a gene. The CDR3: CASSTLLAGGHTEQFF. CDR3 DNA: TGTGCCAGCAGCACCCTACTAGCGGGGGGGCACACTGAGCAGTTCTTC.